This paragraph reports one T cell receptor beta chain. As yet, its antigen is unknown. V lost 4 bases and J 1 base, leaving 8 bases between the germline ends. The CDR3 runs to 14 residues. Germline V gene data show CDR1 as LGHNT and CDR2 as FRNRAP. Then a second PCR, running roughly 7 to 11 cycles, was carried out with a sample-barcoded 5' primer and a J-beta primer mix. Each CDR3 protein gets one entry after TCRdb re-called the 5' RACE reads with MiXCR. The sample has around 1,700,000 distinct CDR3 sequences; under 30% are singletons. This sample stems from a study of blood T cells in healthy people across ages. Study-wide findings and caveats: With age, beta diversity per million T cells declined roughly linearly, significantly by approximately 40. In these data, TCR beta diversity tracked strongly with naive T cell percentage.

Sample: blood. The chain couples TRBV12-5 to TRBJ1-5; no clear D. This clonotype was obtained from a woman aged 30 to 39 in good health. DNA of the CDR3: TGTGCTAGTGGTTCCGACGGGAGCAATCAGCCCCAGCATTTT. It specifies CASGSDGSNQPQHF.